This TCR beta chain originates from a study of CD8+ T cells in alopecia areata. Treatment described: oral pan-JAK inhibitor, 5-10 mg twice daily. CDR1 is SQVTM, CDR2 ANQGSEA, per germline. The CDR3 totals 8 residues. This clone was counted between two and nine times. The junction differs from germline at one of its ends, possibly a read error. cDNA reverse transcribed from extracted RNA served as the sequencing template. Clones were sequenced by immunoSEQ multiplex PCR, and TCRdb holds only the in-frame ones, with some missing. This table has fewer than 350,000 clones, 58% appearing once. The rearrangement links TRBV29-1 to TRBJ2-1; D not certain. This TCR derives from a human donor with alopecia areata. The specimen comprised CD4+ T cells sorted from blood, sampled at week 24, from a patient treated with tofacitinib. The CDR3 sequence: CSGNGQFF. CDR3 nucleotides: TGCAGCGGGAATGGGCAGTTCTTC.